The text below deals with one T cell receptor (beta chain). The sample belongs to a study of blood T cell repertoires in COVID-19. Recruitment covered some 25 US areas and drew participants whose ages spanned about 18 to 90 years. Contact with a PCR-confirmed or clinician-diagnosed COVID-19 case occurred within 2 weeks of entry. Original data processing: Reference gene primer amplification gave nucleated cell count estimates. Clones were read by immunoSEQ multiplex PCR, and TCRdb kept only the in-frame ones, dropping some. D and trimming come from the DNA, and the V and J calls and clone size come from that table. The sample comprises some 320,000 clones, approximately 89% of which are singletons, and 2.9% rests with the top ten. The length of the CDR3 is 15 residues. In germline, CDR1 is LNHDA, CDR2 SQIVND (reference sequence). Trimming shortened V by 4 bases and J by 1 base, and 11 bases separated the two germline ends.

The sequence derives from a woman between 50 and 59 years old who had been exposed to COVID-19. The sample was PBMCs or T cells enriched from blood (not recorded which). The rearrangement links TRBV19 to TRBJ1-3; D ambiguous. CDR3 DNA: TGTGCCAGTAGTACCTTAGGAGGTTCTGGAAACACCATATATTTT. It codes for CASSTLGGSGNTIYF.